The entry below gives a single T cell receptor beta chain sequence along with its context. The V and J ends lost 2 bases and 3 bases respectively, with 11 bases between them. The CDR3 extends over 14 amino acids. From germline, CDR1 is MNHNS and CDR2 SASEGT. The data were obtained in a study of T cell changes during pregnancy in multiple sclerosis. Sequencing was performed with immunoSEQ multiplex PCR; in TCRdb, only in-frame clones are kept and a portion is missing. The table records 40,000 to 55,000 clones, almost 95% of them present only once. This sample comprised CD4+ T cells from peripheral blood mononuclear cells, obtained in the third trimester of pregnancy. The rearrangement links TRBV6-1 to TRBJ2-7, with TRBD1 as a possible D gene (5 bases). The receptor comes from a female donor with multiple sclerosis, enrolled in a pregnancy study. The CDR3, as DNA: TGTGCCAGCAGTGAAACGCAGGACATCTACGAGCAGTACTTC. Its protein product is CASSETQDIYEQYF.